This TCR beta chain comes out of a study of T cell responses to AZD1222 COVID-19 vaccine. As for this clone: The antigen is unknown.

Here immunoSEQ multiplex PCR was the method, and the copy in TCRdb shows in-frame clones only, minus some. The sample gives 180,000 or so clones, more than 75% of which show up once; roughly a quarter is in the top ten. The germline V gene encodes CDR1 SEHNR and CDR2 FQNEAQ (reference sequence). The CDR3 spans 15 residues. Deletions cut 4 bases from V and 0 bases from J, with 12 bases between. Study results and caveats: Females outnumbered males among donors, who were mostly white British; clonal diversity was possibly underestimated. The repertoires were collected only after the peak T cell response.

Sequencing was performed on peripheral blood, taken 28 days after the second AZD1222 dose. V and J are TRBV7-9 and TRBJ1-2; D unresolved. The TCR originated in an adult who received the AZD1222 COVID-19 vaccine. The CDR3 reads CASSSPGRANYGYTF. DNA of the CDR3: TGTGCCAGCAGCTCTCCAGGACGAGCTAACTATGGCTACACCTTC.